The clone carrying this TCR beta chain turned up a few times. The antigen remains unidentified. The data are from a study of blood T cells in healthy people across ages. Notes on the study in general: Donor CMV status, an unknown factor, possibly confounded changes in expanded clonotypes. TCR beta diversity tracked closely with naive T cell percentage.

Primed by a sample-barcoded 5' primer and a J-beta primer mix, a second PCR proceeded for 7 to 11 cycles. TCRdb passed the 5' RACE reads through MiXCR, listing each CDR3 protein once. The sample lists about 680,000 distinct CDR3 sequences; 45% to 50% were seen once. The sample, roughly 9.5 milliliters of peripheral blood, was drawn from each donor. Total RNA, at least 5 micrograms per sample, came from PBMCs. Sequences were obtained from blood. The receptor was derived from an older woman in good health.

The CDR3, as DNA: TGTGCCAGCAGTCCCGCAGCGGGAGGAATGGAGCAGTTCTTC. Amino acid sequence: CASSPAAGGMEQFF. This chain connects TRBV9 to TRBJ2-1, with TRBD2 matching over 9 bases. The junction had 10 bases not matched to a gene; V was cut back by 5 bases and J by 10 bases. The CDR3 contains 14 residues. Germline V CDR1 and CDR2: SGDLS, YYNGEE.